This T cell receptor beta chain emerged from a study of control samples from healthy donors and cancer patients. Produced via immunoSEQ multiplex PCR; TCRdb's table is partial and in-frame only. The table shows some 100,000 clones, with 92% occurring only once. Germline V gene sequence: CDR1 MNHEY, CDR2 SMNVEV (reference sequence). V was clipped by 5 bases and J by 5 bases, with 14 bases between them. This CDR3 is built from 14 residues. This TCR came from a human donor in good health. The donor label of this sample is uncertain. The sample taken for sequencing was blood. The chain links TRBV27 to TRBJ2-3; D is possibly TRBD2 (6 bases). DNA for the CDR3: TGTGCCAGCAGTCCCCGGGGGTTAAAAGATACGCAGTATTTT. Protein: CASSPRGLKDTQYF.